This TCR beta chain is drawn from a study of T cell repertoires in cytomegalovirus infection. As to this clonotype: The antigen is undetermined.

TCRdb processed the reads anew with MiXCR; each CDR3 protein has one entry. The sample lists about 830,000 distinct CDR3 sequences, around a third occurring once. Study-wide findings and caveats: Dominating the ex vivo response were TCR beta clonotypes that were CMV-specific and HLA-C-restricted.

Trimming removed 4 bases from V and 6 bases from J; junction bases left unmatched: 5. Germline CDR1 SNHLY, CDR2 FYNNEI. The CDR3 has 14 amino acids. The starting material was cultured CD8+ T cells from PBMCs, obtained from culture after CMV antigen stimulation. This chain links TRBV2 with TRBJ2-2, with 7 bases lining up with TRBD1. This clonotype originated in a human donor in good health (CMV status not recorded). Some clones in this sample may be carry-over from other donors' samples. CDR3 protein: CASSGQGYAGELFF. CDR3 DNA sequence: TGTGCCAGCAGTGGACAGGGATACGCCGGGGAGCTGTTTTTT.